This T cell receptor beta chain came from a study of cytomegalovirus exposure and HLA in healthy donors. V was trimmed by 4 bases and J by 1 base, leaving 4 bases between them. CDR1 is MDHEN, CDR2 SYDVKM, per germline. CDR3 length equals 12 residues. The PCR employed 60 Vbeta primers together with 13 Jbeta primers. Profiling relied on immunoSEQ multiplex PCR, and the TCRdb table lists in-frame clones only, not all of them. This table holds 120,000 or so clones, over 65% found once. This chain joins TRBV28 and TRBJ1-1, with no clear D. The sample taken for sequencing was PBMCs. The clonotype originates from a woman in her 40s in good health and CMV-seronegative. CDR3 in DNA: TGTGCCAGCAGTTCCAGGAACACTGAAGCTTTCTTT. Protein sequence: CASSSRNTEAFF. The full variable domain, with the rest looked up from reference TRBV28 and TRBJ1-1, is DVKVTQSSRYLVKRTGEKVFLECVQDMDHENMFWYRQDPGLGLRLIYFSYDVKMKEKGDIPEGYSVSREKKERFSLILESASTNQTSMYLCASSSRNTEAFFGQGTRLTVV.